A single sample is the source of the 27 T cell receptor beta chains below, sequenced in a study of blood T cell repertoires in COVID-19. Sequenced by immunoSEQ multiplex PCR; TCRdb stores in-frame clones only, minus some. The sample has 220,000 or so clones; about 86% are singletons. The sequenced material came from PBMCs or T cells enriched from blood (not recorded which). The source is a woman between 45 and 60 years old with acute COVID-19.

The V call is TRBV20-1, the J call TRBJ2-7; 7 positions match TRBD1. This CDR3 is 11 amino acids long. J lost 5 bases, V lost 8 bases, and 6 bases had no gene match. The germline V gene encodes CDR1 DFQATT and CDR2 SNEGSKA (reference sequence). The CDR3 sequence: CSPLQGNEQYF. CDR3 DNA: TGCAGTCCGCTACAGGGGAACGAGCAGTACTTC.

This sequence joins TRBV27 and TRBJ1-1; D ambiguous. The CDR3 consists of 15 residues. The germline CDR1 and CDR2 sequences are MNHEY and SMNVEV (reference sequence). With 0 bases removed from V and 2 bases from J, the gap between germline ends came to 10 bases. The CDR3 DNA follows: TGTGCCAGCAGTTTATCGAACACTATTAACACTGAAGCTTTCTTT. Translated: CASSLSNTINTEAFF.

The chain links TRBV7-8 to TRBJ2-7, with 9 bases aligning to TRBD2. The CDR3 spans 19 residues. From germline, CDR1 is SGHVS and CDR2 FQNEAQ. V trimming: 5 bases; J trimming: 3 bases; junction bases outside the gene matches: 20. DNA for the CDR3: TGTGCCAGCAGCGTCCCCGAAGGGATTTCTAGCGGGGTATTCTACGAGCAGTACTTC. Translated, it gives CASSVPEGISSGVFYEQYF.

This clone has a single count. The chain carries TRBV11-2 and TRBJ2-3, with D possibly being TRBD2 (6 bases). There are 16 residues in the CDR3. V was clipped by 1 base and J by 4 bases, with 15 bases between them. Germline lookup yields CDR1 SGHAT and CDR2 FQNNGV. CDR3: CASSLGAAGPSDTQYF. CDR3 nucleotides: TGTGCCAGCAGCTTAGGGGCGGCGGGACCGTCAGATACGCAGTATTTT.

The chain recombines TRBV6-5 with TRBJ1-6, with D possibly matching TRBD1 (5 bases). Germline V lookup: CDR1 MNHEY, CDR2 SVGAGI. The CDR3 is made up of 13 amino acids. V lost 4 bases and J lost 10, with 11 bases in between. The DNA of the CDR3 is TGTGCCAGCAGTTCTCAGGGTGACTCACCCCTCCACTTT. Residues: CASSSQGDSPLHF.

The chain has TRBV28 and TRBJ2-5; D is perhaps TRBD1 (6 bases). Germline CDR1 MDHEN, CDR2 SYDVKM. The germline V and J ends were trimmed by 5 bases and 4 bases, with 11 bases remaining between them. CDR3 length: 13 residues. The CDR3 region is CASSRGGRETQYF. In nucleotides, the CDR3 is TGTGCCAGCAGTCGTGGGGGCCGAGAGACCCAGTACTTC. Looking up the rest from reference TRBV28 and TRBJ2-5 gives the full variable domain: DVKVTQSSRYLVKRTGEKVFLECVQDMDHENMFWYRQDPGLGLRLIYFSYDVKMKEKGDIPEGYSVSREKKERFSLILESASTNQTSMYLCASSRGGRETQYFGPGTRLLVL.

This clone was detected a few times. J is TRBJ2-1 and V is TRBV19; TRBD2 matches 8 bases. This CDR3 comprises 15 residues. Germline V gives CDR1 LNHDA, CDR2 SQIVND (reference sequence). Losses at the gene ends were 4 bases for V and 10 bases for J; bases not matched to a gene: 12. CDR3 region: CASSKPGLGVWEQFF. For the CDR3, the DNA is TGTGCCAGTAGTAAGCCGGGACTAGGGGTTTGGGAGCAGTTCTTC.

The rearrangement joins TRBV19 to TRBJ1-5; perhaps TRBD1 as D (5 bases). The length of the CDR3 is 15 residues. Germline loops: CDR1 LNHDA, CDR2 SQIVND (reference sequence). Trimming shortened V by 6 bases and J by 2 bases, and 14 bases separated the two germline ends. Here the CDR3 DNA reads TGTGCCAGTAGCAGGGTGGAGCGGGGCAATCAGCCCCAGCATTTT. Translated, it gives CASSRVERGNQPQHF.

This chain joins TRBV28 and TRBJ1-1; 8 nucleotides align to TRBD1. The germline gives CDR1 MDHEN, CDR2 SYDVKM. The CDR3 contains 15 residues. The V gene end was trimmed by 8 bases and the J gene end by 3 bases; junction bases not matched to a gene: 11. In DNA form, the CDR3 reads TGTGCCAGCGATTTATTAACAGGGGGGGACACTGAAGCTTTCTTT. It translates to CASDLLTGGDTEAFF.

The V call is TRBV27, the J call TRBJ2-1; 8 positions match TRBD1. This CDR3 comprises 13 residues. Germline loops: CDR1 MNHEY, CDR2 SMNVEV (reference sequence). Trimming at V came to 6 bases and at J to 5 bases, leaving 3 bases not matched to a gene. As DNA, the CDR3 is TGTGCCAGCAGCCTGGACAGGGACAATGAGCAGTTCTTC. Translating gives CASSLDRDNEQFF.

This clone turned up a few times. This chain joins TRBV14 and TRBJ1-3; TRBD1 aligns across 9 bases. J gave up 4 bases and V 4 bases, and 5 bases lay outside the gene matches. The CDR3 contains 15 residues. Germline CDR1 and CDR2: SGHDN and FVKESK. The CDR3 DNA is TGTGCCAGCAGCCTCCCCGGGACAGGGGGAAACACCATATATTTT. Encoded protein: CASSLPGTGGNTIYF.

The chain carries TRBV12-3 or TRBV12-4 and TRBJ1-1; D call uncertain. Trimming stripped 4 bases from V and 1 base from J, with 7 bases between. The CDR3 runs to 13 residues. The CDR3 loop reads CASSSIGNTEAFF. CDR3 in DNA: TGTGCCAGCAGTTCCATCGGGAACACTGAAGCTTTCTTT.

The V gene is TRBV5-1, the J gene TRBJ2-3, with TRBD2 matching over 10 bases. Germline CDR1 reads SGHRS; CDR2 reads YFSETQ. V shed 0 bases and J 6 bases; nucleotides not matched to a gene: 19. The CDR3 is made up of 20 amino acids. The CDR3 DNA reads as TGCGCCAGCAGCTTGGCCTTAATCTTTAGGGATCTAGCGGGAGTGGATACGCAGTATTTT. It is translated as CASSLALIFRDLAGVDTQYF.

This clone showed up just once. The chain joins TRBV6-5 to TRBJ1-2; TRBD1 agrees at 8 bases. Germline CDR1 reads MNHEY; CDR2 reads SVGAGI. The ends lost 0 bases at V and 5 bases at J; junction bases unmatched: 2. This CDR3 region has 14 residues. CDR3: CASSYSDRGYGYTF. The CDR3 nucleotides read TGTGCCAGCAGTTACTCAGACAGGGGTTATGGCTACACCTTC.

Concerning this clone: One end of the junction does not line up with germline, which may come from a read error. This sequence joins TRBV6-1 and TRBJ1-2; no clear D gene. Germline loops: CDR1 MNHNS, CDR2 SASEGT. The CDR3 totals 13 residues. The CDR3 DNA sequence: TGTGCCAGCAGTGACATGGAGAGGGCAATACTTGTCTTC. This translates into CASSDMERAILVF.

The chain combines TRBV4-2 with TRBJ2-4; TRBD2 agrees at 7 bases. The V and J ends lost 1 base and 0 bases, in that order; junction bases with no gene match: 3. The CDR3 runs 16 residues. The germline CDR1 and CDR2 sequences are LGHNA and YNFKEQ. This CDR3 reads CASSQAGGIAKNIQYF. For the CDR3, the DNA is TGTGCCAGCAGCCAAGCGGGGGGAATAGCCAAAAACATTCAGTACTTC.

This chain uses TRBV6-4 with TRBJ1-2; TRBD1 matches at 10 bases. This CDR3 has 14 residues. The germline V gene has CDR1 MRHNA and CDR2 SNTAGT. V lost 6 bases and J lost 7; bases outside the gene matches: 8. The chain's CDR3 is CASSPGTGVSGYTF. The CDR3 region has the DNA TGTGCCAGCAGCCCCGGGACAGGGGTTTCTGGCTACACCTTC.

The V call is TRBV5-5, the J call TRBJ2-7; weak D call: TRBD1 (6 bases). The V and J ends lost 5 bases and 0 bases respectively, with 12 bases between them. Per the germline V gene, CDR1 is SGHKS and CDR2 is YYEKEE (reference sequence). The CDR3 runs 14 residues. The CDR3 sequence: CASSYPTGSYEQYF. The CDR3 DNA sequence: TGTGCCAGCAGTTACCCGACAGGCTCCTACGAGCAGTACTTC.

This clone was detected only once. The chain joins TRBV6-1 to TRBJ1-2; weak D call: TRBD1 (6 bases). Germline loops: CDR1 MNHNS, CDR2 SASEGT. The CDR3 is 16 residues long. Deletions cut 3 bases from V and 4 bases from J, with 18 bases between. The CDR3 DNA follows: TGTGCCAGCAGTGATCCTGCGACAGGATCTCCCTATGGCTACACCTTC. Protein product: CASSDPATGSPYGYTF.

CDR3 DNA sequence: TGTGCCAGCAGTTGGGACTTCACCGGGGAGCTGTTTTTT. Protein product: CASSWDFTGELFF. The chain uses TRBV5-6 and TRBJ2-2; the D gene is possibly TRBD2 (6 bases). Trimming took 5 bases from V and 4 from J, leaving 9 bases between them. This CDR3 contains 13 residues. Per the germline V gene, CDR1 is SGHDT and CDR2 is YYEEEE. The whole variable domain, filled in from reference TRBV5-6 and TRBJ2-2, reads DAGVTQSPTHLIKTRGQQVTLRCSPKSGHDTVSWYQQALGQGPQFIFQYYEEEERQRGNFPDRFSGHQFPNYSSELNVNALLLGDSALYLCASSWDFTGELFFGEGSRLTVL.

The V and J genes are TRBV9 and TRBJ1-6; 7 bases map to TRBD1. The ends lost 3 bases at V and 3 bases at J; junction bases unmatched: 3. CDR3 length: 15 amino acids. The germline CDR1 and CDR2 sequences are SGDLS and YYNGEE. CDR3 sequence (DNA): TGTGCCAGCAGCGAACAGGGGAACTATAATTCACCCCTCCACTTT. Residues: CASSEQGNYNSPLHF.

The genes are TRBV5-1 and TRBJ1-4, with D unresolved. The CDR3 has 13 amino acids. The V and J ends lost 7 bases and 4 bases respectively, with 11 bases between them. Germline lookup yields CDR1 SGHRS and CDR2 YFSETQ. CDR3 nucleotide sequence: TGCGCCAGCCAACCCGGGAGTAATGAAAAACTGTTTTTT. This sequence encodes CASQPGSNEKLFF.

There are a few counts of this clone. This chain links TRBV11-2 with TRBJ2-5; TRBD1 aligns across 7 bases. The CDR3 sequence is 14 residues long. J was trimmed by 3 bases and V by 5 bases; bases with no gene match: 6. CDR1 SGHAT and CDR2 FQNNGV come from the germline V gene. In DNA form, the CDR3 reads TGTGCCAGCAGCCGGGGACAGCTGAAAGAGACCCAGTACTTC. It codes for CASSRGQLKETQYF.

The CDR3 DNA reads TGTGCCAGCAGCCAGAGGTCAGGGGAGACCCAGTACTTC. It yields the protein CASSQRSGETQYF. This chain uses TRBV14 with TRBJ2-5; a possible D gene is TRBD1 (5 bases). V lost 3 bases and J lost 5, with 10 bases in between. The CDR3 contains 13 residues. Germline assignment: CDR1 SGHDN and CDR2 FVKESK. Combining the CDR3 with reference TRBV14 and TRBJ2-5 gives the whole variable domain EAGVTQFPSHSVIEKGQTVTLRCDPISGHDNLYWYRRVMGKEIKFLLHFVKESKQDESGMPNNRFLAERTGGTYSTLKVQPAELEDSGVYFCASSQRSGETQYFGPGTRLLVL.

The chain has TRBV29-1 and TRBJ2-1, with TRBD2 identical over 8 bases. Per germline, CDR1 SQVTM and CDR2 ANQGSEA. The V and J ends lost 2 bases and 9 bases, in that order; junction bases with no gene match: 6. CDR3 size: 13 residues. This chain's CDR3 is CSVESRTSSEQFF. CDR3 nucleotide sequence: TGCAGCGTTGAATCCCGGACTAGCAGTGAGCAGTTCTTC.

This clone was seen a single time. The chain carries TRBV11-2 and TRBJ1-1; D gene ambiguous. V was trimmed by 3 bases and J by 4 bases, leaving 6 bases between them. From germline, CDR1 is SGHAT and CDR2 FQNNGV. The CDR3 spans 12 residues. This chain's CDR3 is CASSFSATEAFF. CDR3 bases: TGTGCCAGCAGCTTTAGCGCCACTGAAGCTTTCTTT.

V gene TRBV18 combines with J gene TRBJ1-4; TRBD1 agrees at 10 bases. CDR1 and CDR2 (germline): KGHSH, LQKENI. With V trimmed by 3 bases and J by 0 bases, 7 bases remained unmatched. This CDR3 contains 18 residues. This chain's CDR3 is CASSPSGQGTSTNEKLFF. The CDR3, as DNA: TGTGCCAGCTCACCGTCGGGACAGGGGACATCAACTAATGAAAAACTGTTTTTT.